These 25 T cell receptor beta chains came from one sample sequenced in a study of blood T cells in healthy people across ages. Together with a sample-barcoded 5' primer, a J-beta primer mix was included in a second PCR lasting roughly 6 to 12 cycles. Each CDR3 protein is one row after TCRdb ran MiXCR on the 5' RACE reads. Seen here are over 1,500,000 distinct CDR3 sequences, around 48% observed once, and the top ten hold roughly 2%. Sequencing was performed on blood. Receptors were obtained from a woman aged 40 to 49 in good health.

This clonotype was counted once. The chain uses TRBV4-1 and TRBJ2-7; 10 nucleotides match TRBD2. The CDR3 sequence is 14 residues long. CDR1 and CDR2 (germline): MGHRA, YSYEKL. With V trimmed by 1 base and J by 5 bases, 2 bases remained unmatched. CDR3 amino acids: CASSQAGLADEQYF. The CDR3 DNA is TGCGCCAGCAGCCAAGCAGGACTAGCGGACGAGCAGTACTTC.

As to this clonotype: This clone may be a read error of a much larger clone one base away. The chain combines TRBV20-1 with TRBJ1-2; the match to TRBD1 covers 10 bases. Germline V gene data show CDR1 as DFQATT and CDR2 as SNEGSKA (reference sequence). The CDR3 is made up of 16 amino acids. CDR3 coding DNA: TGCAGTGCTAGTCCGACAGGGGGCGTAAGTAGCTATGGCAACACCTTC. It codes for CSASPTGGVSSYGNTF.

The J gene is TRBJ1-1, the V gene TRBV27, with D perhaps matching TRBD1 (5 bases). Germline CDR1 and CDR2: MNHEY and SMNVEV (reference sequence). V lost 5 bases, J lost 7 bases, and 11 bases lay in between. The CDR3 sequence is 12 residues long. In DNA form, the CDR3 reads TGTGCCAGCAGTCCAGACAGATTTGAAGCTTTCTTT. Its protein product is CASSPDRFEAFF.

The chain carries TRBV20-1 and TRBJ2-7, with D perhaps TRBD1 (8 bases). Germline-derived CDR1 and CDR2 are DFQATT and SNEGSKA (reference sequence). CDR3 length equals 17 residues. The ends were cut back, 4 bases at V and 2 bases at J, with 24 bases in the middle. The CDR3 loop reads CSATGNKSGTGPYEQYF. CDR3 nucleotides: TGCAGTGCTACAGGGAATAAGAGCGGGACAGGCCCCTACGAGCAGTACTTC.

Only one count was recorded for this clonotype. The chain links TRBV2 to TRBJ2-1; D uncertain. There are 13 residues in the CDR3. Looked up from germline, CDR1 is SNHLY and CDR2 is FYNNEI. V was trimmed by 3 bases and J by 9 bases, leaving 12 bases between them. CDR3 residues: CASSDSLRVEQFF. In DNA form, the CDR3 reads TGTGCCAGCAGTGATAGTCTCAGAGTTGAGCAGTTCTTC.

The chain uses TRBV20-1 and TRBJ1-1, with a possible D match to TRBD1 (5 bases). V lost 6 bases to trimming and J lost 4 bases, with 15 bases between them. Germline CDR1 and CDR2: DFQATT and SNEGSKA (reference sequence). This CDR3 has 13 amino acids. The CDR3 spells CSAEMGGGTEAFF. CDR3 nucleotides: TGCAGTGCCGAAATGGGGGGGGGCACTGAAGCTTTCTTT.

CDR3 sequence reads: CASKGGTDYGYTF. In nucleotides, the CDR3 is TGTGCCAGCAAGGGGGGGACAGACTATGGCTACACCTTC. The chain combines TRBV2 with TRBJ1-2; TRBD1 matches 7 bases. The germline CDR1 and CDR2 sequences are SNHLY and FYNNEI. The trim removed 7 bases at V and 3 bases at J, leaving 5 bases unmatched. The length of the CDR3 is 13 residues.

CDR3 sequence: CASSQGYRRAKNIQYF. As DNA, the CDR3 is TGTGCCAGCAGCCAAGGTTACCGAAGGGCCAAAAACATTCAGTACTTC. V gene TRBV3-1 combines with J gene TRBJ2-4, with D unclear. The CDR3 is 16 amino acids. Germline loops: CDR1 LGHDT, CDR2 YNNKEL (reference sequence). V shed 1 base and J shed 1 base, with 11 bases lying between them.

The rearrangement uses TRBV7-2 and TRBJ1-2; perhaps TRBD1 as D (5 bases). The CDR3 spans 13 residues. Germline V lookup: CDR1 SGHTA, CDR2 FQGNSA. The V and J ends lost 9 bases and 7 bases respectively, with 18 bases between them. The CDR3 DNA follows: TGTGCCAGTAGCCGGGACCACTCCGGTGGCTACACCTTC. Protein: CASSRDHSGGYTF.

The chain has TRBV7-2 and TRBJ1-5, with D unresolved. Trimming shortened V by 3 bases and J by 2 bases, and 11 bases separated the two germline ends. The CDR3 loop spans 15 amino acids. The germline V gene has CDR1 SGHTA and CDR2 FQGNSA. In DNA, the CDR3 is TGTGCCAGCAGCTTTTCCCCGGCGGGCAATCAGCCCCAGCATTTT. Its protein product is CASSFSPAGNQPQHF. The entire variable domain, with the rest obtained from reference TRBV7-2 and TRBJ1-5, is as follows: GAGVSQSPSNKVTEKGKDVELRCDPISGHTALYWYRQSLGQGLEFLIYFQGNSAPDKSGLPSDRFSAERTGGSVSTLTIQRTQQEDSAVYLCASSFSPAGNQPQHFGDGTRLSIL.

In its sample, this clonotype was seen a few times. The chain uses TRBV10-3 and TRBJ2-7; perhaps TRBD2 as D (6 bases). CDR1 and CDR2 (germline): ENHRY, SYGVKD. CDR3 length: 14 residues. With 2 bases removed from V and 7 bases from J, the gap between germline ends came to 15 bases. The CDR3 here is CAISEGTGYNEQYF. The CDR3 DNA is TGTGCCATCAGTGAGGGGACTGGTTACAATGAGCAGTACTTC.

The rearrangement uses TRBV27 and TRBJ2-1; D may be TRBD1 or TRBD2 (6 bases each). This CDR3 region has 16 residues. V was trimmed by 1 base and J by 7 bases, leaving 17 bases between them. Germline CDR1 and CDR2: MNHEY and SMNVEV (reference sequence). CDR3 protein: CASSLWTGAGRNEQFF. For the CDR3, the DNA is TGTGCCAGCAGTTTATGGACGGGGGCAGGGCGAAATGAGCAGTTCTTC.

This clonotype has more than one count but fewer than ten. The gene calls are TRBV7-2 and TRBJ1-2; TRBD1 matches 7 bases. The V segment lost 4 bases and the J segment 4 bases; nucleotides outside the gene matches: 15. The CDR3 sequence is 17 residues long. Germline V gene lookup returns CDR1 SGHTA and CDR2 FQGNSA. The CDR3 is CASSSPQGGTLGYGYTF. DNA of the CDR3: TGTGCCAGCAGCTCGCCTCAGGGGGGAACCCTTGGCTATGGCTACACCTTC.

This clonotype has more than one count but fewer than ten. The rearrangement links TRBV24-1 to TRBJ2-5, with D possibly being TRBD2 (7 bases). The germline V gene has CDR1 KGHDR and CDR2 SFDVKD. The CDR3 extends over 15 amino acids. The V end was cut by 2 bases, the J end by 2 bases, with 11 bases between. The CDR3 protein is CATSDSGGLQETQYF. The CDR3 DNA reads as TGTGCCACCAGTGATTCGGGGGGCCTTCAAGAGACCCAGTACTTC.

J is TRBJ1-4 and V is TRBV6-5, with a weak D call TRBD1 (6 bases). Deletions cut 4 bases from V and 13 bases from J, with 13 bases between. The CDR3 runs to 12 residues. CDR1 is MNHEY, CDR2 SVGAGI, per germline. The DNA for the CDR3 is TGTGCCAGCAGTTTTTCTCAGGGGAGACTGTTTTTT. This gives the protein CASSFSQGRLFF.

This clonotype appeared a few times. For the CDR3, the DNA is TGCAGCGTTGGTCACCGCGACTTCACAGATACGCAGTATTTT. Residues: CSVGHRDFTDTQYF. The chain is built from TRBV29-1 and TRBJ2-3; D not certain. Trimming cost V 4 bases and J 2 bases, with 13 bases left between them. CDR1 and CDR2 from the germline V gene are SQVTM and ANQGSEA. The CDR3 has 14 amino acids.

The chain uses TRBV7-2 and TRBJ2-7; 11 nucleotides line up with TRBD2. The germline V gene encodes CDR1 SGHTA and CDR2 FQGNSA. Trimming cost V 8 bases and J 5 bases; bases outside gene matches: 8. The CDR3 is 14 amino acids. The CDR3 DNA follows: TGTGCCAGCGGCCGACTAGCGGGGCTGAACGAGCAGTACTTC. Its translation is CASGRLAGLNEQYF.

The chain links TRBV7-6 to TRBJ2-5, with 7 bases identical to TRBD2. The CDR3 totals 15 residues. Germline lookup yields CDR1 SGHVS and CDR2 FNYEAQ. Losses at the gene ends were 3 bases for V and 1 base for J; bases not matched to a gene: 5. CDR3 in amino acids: CASSFLAVRQETQYF. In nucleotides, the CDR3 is TGTGCCAGCAGCTTTCTAGCGGTTCGCCAAGAGACCCAGTACTTC.

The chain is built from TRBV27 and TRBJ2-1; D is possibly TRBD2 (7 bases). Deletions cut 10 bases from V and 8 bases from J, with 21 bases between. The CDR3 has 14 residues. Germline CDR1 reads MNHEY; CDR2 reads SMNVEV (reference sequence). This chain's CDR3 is CAIRRGGLGDEQFF. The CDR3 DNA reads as TGTGCCATTCGTAGGGGGGGACTCGGGGATGAGCAGTTCTTC.

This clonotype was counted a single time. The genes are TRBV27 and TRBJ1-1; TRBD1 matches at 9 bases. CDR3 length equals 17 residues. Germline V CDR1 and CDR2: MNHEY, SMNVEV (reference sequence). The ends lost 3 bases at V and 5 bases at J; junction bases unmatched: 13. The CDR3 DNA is TGTGCCAGCAGTTTTGGGACCATACAGGGGGCGGGGACTGAAGCTTTCTTT. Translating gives CASSFGTIQGAGTEAFF.

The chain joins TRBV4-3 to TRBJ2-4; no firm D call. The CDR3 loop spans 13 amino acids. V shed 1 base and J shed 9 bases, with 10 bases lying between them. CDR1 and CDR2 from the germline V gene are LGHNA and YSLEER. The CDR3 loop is CASSQVNPAIQYF. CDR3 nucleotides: TGCGCCAGCAGCCAAGTTAACCCCGCCATTCAGTACTTC.

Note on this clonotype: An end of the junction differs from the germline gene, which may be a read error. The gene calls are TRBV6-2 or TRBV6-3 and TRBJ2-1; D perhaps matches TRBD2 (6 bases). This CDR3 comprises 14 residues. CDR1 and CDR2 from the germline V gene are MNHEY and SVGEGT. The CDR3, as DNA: TGTGTCAGCAGGGACCGGGACTCCGGCAATGAGCAGTTCTTC. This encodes CVSRDRDSGNEQFF.

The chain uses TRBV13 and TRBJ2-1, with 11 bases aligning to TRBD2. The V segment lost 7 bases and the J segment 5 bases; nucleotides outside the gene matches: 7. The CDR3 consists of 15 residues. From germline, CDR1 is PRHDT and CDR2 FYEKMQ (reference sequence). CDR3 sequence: CASTLGTSGHNEQFF. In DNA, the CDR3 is TGTGCCAGCACTCTTGGGACTAGCGGTCACAATGAGCAGTTCTTC. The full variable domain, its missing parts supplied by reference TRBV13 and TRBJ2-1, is AAGVIQSPRHLIKEKRETATLKCYPIPRHDTVYWYQQGPGQDPQFLISFYEKMQSDKGSIPDRFSAQQFSDYHSELNMSSLELGDSALYFCASTLGTSGHNEQFFGPGTRLTVL.

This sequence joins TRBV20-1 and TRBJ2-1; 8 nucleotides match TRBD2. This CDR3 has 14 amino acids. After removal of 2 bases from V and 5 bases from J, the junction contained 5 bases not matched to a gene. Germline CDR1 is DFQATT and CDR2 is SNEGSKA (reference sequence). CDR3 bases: TGCAGTGCTAGAACCCTAGCGGGCCACAATGAGCAGTTCTTC. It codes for CSARTLAGHNEQFF.

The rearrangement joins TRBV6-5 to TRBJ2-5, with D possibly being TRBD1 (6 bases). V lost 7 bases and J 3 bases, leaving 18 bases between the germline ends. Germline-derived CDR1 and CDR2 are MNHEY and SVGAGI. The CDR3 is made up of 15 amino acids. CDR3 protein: CASIGLGTSKETQYF. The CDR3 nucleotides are TGTGCCAGCATCGGTCTTGGGACATCCAAAGAGACCCAGTACTTC.